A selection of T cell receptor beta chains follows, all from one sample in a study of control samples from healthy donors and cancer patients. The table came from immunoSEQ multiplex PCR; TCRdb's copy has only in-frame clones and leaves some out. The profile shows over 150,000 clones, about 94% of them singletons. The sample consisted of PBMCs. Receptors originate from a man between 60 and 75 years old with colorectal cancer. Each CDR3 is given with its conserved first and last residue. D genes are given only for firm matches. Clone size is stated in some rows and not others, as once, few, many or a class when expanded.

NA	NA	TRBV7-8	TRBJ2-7	TGTGCCAGCAGCCAAGGTCAGGGGGAGCAGTACTTC	CASSQGQGEQYF
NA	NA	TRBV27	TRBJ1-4	TGTGCCAGCAGTTTCGGGGGGATCGGTGAAAAACTGTTTTTT	CASSFGGIGEKLFF
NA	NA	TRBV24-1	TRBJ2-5	TGTGCCACCAGTGATTTAGGGCGGACCCAGTACTTC	CATSDLGRTQYF
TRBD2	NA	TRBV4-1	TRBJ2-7	TGCGCCAGCAGCCCCCGGACTAGCGGCAATAACGTTGAGCAGTACTTC	CASSPRTSGNNVEQYF
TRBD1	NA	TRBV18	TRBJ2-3	TGTGCCAGCTCACATAACAGGGGGAAGGCAGATACGCAGTATTTT	CASSHNRGKADTQYF
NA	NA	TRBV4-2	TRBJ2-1	TGTGCCAGCAGCCGGGGAGGATACAATGAGCAGTTCTTC	CASSRGGYNEQFF
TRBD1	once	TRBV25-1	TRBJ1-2	TGTGCCAGCAGTGCCTACGCGGACAGGTCCTATGGCTACACCTTC	CASSAYADRSYGYTF
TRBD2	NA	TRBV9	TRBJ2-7	TGTGCCAGCAGCCCCTCTAGCGGGGGGGCCCGGGAGGAGCAGTACTTC	CASSPSSGGAREEQYF
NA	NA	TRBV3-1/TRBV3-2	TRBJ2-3	TGTGCCAGCAGCCAAGTGTCTATAAGCACAGATACGCAGTATTTT	CASSQVSISTDTQYF
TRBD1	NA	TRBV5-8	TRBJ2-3	TGTGCCAGCAGCTTACAGGGGGGTAAAACAGATACGCAGTATTTT	CASSLQGGKTDTQYF